The present T cell receptor (beta chain) was sequenced within a study of identical twins. TCRdb ran MiXCR on the 5' RACE reads and lists one entry per CDR3 protein. The sample contains some 790,000 distinct CDR3 sequences, about 20% of which appear only once. Whole-study findings and limits: Alpha sequences out of frame and shared by twins had excess low generation probability.

Healthy Caucasians supplied all donations. Trimming pared 1 base from V and 3 bases from J, leaving 9 bases between. The CDR3 is 15 amino acids. This clonotype was observed a few times. Antigen specificity is unknown. The sample was also linked to a second study, of T cells expressing NK-cell markers. From that paper: With respect to HCMV, most of the eight sequenced donors were seropositive, and one was seronegative.

This TCR derives from a woman in her late teens or twenties in good health. The sequenced sample was PBMCs. The chain employs TRBV12-3 or TRBV12-4 and TRBJ2-2; possibly TRBD1 for D (6 bases). This CDR3 reads CASSLGAGDTGELFF. The CDR3, as DNA: TGTGCCAGCAGTTTAGGGGCAGGGGACACCGGGGAGCTGTTTTTT.